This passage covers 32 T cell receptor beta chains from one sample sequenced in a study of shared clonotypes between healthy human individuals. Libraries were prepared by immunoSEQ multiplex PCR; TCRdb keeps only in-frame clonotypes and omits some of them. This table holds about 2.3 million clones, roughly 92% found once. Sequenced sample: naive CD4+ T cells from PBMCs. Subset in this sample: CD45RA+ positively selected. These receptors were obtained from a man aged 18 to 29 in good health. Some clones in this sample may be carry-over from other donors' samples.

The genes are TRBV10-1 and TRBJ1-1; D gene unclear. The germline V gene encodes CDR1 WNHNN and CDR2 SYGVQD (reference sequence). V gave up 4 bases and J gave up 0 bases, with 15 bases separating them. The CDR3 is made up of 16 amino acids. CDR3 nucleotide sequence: TGCGCCAGCAGTGCCGCGTGGCCACCTATGAACACTGAAGCTTTCTTT. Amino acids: CASSAAWPPMNTEAFF.

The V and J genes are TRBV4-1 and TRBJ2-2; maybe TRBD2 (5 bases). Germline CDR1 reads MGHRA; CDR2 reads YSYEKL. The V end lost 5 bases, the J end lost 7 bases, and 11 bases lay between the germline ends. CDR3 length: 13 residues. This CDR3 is CASSGLASGELFF. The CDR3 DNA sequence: TGCGCCAGCAGCGGGCTAGCTAGCGGGGAGCTGTTTTTT.

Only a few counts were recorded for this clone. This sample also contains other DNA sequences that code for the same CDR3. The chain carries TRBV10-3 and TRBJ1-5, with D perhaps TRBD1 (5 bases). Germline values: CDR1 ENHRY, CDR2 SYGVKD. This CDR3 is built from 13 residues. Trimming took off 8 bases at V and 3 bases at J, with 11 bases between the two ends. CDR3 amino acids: CAIQDRVNQPQHF. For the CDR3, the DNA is TGTGCCATCCAAGACAGAGTCAATCAGCCCCAGCATTTT.

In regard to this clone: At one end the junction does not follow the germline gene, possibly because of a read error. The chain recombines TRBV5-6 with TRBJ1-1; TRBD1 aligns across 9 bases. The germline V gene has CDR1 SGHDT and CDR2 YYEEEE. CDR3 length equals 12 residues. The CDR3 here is CAGSPGQGEAFF. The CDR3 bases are TGTGCCGGCAGCCCTGGACAGGGGGAAGCTTTCTTT.

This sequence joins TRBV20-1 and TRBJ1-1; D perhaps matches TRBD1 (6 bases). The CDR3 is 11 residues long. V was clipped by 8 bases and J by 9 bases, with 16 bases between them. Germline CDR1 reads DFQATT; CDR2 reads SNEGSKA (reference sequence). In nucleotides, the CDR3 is TGCAGTCCGCAGAGTGGGGGGCAAGCTTTCTTT. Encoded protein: CSPQSGGQAFF.

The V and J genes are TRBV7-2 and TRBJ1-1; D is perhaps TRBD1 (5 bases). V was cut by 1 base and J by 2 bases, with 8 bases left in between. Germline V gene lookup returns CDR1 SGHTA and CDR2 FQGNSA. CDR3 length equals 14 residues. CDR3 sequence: CASSLGWGNTEAFF. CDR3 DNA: TGTGCCAGCAGCTTAGGCTGGGGCAACACTGAAGCTTTCTTT.

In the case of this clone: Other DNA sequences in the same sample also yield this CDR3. The CDR3 region is CASSLAGTYEQYF. The CDR3 nucleotides read TGTGCCAGCAGCTTGGCAGGCACCTACGAGCAGTACTTC. This chain connects TRBV7-3 to TRBJ2-7, with D unclear. The CDR3 runs 13 residues. Germline values: CDR1 SGHTA, CDR2 FQGTGA. Trimming stripped 3 bases from V and 2 bases from J, with 8 bases between.

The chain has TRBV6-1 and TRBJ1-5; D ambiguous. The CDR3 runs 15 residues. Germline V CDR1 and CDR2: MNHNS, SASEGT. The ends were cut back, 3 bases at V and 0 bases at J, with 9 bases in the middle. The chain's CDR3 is CASSDGPYSNQPQHF. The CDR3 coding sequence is TGTGCCAGCAGTGACGGACCCTATAGCAATCAGCCCCAGCATTTT.

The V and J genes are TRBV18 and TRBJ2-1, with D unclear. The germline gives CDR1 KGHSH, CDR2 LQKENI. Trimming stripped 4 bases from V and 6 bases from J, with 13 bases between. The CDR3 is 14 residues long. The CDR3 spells CASSLGMLANEQFF. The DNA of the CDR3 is TGTGCCAGCTCACTCGGAATGTTGGCCAATGAGCAGTTCTTC.

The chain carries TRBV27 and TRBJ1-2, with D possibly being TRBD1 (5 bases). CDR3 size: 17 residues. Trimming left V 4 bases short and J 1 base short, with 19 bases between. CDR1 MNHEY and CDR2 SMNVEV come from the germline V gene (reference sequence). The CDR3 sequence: CASSSLATVLVNYGYTF. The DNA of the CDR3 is TGTGCCAGCAGTTCGCTCGCGACAGTACTAGTTAACTATGGCTACACCTTC.

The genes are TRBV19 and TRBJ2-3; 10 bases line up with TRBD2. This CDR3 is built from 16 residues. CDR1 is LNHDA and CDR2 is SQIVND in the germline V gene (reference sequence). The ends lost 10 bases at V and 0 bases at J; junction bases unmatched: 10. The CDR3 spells CAKQREGPPSTDTQYF. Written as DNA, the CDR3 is TGTGCCAAGCAGCGGGAGGGCCCTCCTAGCACAGATACGCAGTATTTT.

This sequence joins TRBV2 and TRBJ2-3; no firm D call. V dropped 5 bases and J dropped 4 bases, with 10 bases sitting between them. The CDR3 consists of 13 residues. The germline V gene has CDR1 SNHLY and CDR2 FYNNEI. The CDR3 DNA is TGTGCCAGCAGTAAGACCCTGGCAGATACGCAGTATTTT. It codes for CASSKTLADTQYF.

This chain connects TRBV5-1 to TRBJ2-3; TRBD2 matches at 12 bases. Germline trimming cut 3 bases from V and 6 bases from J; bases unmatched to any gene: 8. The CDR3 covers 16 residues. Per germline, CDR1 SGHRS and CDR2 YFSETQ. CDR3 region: CASSSPSGRARDTQYF. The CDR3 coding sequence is TGCGCCAGCAGCTCCCCTAGCGGGAGGGCCCGGGATACGCAGTATTTT.

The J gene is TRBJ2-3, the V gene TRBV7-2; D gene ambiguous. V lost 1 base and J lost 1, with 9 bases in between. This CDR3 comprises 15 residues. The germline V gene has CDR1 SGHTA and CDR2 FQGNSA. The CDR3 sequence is CASSLVEGRTDTQYF. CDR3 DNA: TGTGCCAGCAGCTTAGTCGAAGGTCGCACAGATACGCAGTATTTT.

The CDR3 spells CAAQGGGYTF. Here the CDR3 DNA reads TGTGCCGCCCAGGGGGGTGGCTACACCTTC. This chain connects TRBV28 to TRBJ1-2; 7 bases map to TRBD1. The CDR3 length is 10 residues. Germline lookup yields CDR1 MDHEN and CDR2 SYDVKM. V lost 11 bases to trimming and J lost 7 bases; unmatched junction nucleotides: 4.

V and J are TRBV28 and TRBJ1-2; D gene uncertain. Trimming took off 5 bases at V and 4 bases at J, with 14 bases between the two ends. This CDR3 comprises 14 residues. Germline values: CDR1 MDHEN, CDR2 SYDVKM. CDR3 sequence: CASSTRDQRYGYTF. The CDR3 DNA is TGTGCCAGCAGTACCCGAGACCAACGCTATGGCTACACCTTC.

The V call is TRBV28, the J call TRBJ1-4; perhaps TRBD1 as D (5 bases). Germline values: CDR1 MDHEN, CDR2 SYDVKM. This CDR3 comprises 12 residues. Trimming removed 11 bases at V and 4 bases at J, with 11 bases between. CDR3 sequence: CAAGRGNEKLFF. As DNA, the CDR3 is TGTGCCGCTGGGAGGGGTAATGAAAAACTGTTTTTT.

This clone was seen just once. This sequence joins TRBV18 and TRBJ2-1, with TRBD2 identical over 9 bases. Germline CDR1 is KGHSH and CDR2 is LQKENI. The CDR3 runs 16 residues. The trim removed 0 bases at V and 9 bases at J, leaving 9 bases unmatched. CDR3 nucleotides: TGTGCCAGCTCACCACCTGGCGGGAGGGCCCAAGTTGAGCAGTTCTTC. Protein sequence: CASSPPGGRAQVEQFF.

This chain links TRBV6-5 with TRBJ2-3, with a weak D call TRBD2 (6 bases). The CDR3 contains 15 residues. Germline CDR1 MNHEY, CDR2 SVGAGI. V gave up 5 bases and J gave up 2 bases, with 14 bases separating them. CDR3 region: CASSRVAADTDTQYF. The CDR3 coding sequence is TGTGCCAGCAGTAGGGTAGCGGCCGACACAGATACGCAGTATTTT.

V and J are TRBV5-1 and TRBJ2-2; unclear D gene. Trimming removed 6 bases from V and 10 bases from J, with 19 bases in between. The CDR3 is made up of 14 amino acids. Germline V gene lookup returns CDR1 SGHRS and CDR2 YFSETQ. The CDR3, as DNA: TGCGCCAGCAACCCGGGCAGCCTACCGGCGGAGCTGTTTTTT. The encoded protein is CASNPGSLPAELFF.

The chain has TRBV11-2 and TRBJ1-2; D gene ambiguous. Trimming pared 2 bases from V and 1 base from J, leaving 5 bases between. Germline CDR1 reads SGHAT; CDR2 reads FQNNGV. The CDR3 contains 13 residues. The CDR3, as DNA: TGTGCCAGCAGCTTAAAGCGTAACTATGGCTACACCTTC. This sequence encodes CASSLKRNYGYTF.

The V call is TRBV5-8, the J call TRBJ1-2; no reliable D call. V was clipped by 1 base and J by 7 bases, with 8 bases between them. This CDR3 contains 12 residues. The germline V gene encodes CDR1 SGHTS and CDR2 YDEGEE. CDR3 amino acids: CASSLWGSGYTF. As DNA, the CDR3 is TGTGCCAGCAGCTTGTGGGGAAGTGGCTACACCTTC.

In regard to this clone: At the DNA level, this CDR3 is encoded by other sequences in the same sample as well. The CDR3 here is CASSEGTGYGYTF. The CDR3 DNA reads as TGTGCCAGCAGTGAAGGAACGGGCTATGGCTACACCTTC. The J gene is TRBJ1-2, the V gene TRBV6-1; D gene ambiguous. Germline CDR1 MNHNS, CDR2 SASEGT. Trimming removed 1 base from V and 4 bases from J, with 7 bases in between. The CDR3 is 13 amino acids.

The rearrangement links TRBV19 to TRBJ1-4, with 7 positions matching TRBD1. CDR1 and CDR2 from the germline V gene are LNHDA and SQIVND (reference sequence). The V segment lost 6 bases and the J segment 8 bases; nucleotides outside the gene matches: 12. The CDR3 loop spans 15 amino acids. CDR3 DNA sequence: TGTGCCAGTAGCCCCACAGGGGCCTGGGGGGAAAAACTGTTTTTT. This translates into CASSPTGAWGEKLFF.

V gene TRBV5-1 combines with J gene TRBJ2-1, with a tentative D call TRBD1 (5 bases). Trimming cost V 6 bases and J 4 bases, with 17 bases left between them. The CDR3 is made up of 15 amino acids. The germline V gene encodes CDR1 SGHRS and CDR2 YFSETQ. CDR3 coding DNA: TGCGCCAGCACGGAGCAGGGCCCCCCTTACAATGAGCAGTTCTTC. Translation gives CASTEQGPPYNEQFF. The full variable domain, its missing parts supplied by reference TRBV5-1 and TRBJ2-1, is KAGVTQTPRYLIKTRGQQVTLSCSPISGHRSVSWYQQTPGQGLQFLFEYFSETQRNKGNFPGRFSGRQFSNSRSEMNVSTLELGDSALYLCASTEQGPPYNEQFFGPGTRLTVL.

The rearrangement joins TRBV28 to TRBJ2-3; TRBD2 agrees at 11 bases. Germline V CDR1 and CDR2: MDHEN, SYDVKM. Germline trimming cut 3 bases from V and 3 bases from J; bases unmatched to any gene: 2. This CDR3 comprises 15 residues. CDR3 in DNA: TGTGCCAGCAGTTTTAGCGGGAGGGTTACAGATACGCAGTATTTT. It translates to CASSFSGRVTDTQYF.

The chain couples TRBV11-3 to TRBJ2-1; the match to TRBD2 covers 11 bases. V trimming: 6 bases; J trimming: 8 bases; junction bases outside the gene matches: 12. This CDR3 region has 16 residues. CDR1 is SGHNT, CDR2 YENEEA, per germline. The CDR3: CASSPRTSGSIHEQFF. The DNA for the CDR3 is TGTGCCAGCAGTCCACGCACTAGCGGGAGTATCCATGAGCAGTTCTTC.

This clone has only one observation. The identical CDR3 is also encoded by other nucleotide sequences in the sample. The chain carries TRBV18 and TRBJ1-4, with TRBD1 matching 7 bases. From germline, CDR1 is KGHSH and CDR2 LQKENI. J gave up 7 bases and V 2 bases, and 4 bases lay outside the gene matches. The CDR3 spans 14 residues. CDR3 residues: CASSPDRVGEKLFF. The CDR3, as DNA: TGTGCCAGCTCACCAGACAGGGTTGGTGAAAAACTGTTTTTT.

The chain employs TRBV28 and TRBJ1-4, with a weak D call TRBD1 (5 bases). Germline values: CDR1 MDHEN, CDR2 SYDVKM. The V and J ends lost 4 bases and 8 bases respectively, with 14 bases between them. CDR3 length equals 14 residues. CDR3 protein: CASSSGSVGEKLFF. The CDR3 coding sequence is TGTGCCAGCAGTTCAGGGTCGGTGGGGGAAAAACTGTTTTTT.

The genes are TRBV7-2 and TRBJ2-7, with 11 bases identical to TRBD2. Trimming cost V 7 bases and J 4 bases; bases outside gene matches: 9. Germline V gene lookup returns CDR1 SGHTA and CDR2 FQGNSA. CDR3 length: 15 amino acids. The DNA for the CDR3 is TGTGCCAGCACCACCCCTAGCGGGAGGTCATACGAGCAGTACTTC. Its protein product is CASTTPSGRSYEQYF.

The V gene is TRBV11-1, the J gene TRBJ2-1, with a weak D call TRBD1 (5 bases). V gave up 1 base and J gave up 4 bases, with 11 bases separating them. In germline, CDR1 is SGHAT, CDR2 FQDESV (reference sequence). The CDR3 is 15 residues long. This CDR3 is CASSLVGAYYNEQFF. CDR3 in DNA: TGTGCCAGCAGCTTAGTAGGGGCATATTACAATGAGCAGTTCTTC.

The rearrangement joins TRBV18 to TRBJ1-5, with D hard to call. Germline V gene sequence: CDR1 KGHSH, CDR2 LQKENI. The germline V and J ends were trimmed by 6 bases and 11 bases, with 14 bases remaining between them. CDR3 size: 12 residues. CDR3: CASSKDLVTQHF. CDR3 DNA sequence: TGTGCCAGCTCTAAGGACCTCGTTACCCAGCATTTT.